One and the same sample provided the 18 T cell receptor beta chains below, sequenced in a study of T cell responses to AZD1222 COVID-19 vaccine. Assay used: immunoSEQ multiplex PCR; TCRdb lists only in-frame clones, some missing. The table lists around 140,000 clones, around 94% of them singletons. The sample was peripheral blood, taken after recovery from COVID-19. All receptors derive from an adult who had recovered from COVID-19.

The chain recombines TRBV28 with TRBJ2-7; D is perhaps TRBD2 (6 bases). V was clipped by 3 bases and J by 0 bases, with 6 bases between them. The CDR3 consists of 13 residues. Germline V gives CDR1 MDHEN, CDR2 SYDVKM. The CDR3 DNA reads as TGTGCCAGCAGTTTTAGCGGCTCCTACGAGCAGTACTTC. This translates into CASSFSGSYEQYF.

The chain links TRBV28 to TRBJ1-1; D is possibly TRBD1 (6 bases). V was cut by 3 bases and J by 7 bases, with 21 bases left in between. CDR1 and CDR2 (germline): MDHEN, SYDVKM. This CDR3 has 16 amino acids. CDR3 in DNA: TGTGCCAGCAGTTTTGGTGGTGTAGGGACACGCCGTGAAGCTTTCTTT. This encodes CASSFGGVGTRREAFF. Combining the CDR3 with reference TRBV28 and TRBJ1-1 gives the whole variable domain DVKVTQSSRYLVKRTGEKVFLECVQDMDHENMFWYRQDPGLGLRLIYFSYDVKMKEKGDIPEGYSVSREKKERFSLILESASTNQTSMYLCASSFGGVGTRREAFFGQGTRLTVV.

The J gene is TRBJ1-5, the V gene TRBV28; 8 bases fit TRBD1. The CDR3 contains 14 residues. With V trimmed by 5 bases and J by 8 bases, 8 bases remained unmatched. The germline V gene has CDR1 MDHEN and CDR2 SYDVKM. The CDR3 region has the DNA TGTGCCAGCAGTCCTACAGGGGGTGGTAAGCCCCAGCATTTT. Its translation: CASSPTGGGKPQHF.

V and J are TRBV3-1 (or the pseudogene TRBV3-2) and TRBJ2-7, with D maybe TRBD2 (5 bases). The V and J ends lost 0 bases and 5 bases respectively, with 11 bases between them. CDR1 is LGHDT and CDR2 is YNNKEL in the germline V gene (reference sequence). CDR3 size: 14 residues. CDR3 DNA: TGTGCCAGCAGCCAAGAGATTAGCGTCGACGAGCAGTACTTC. This codes for CASSQEISVDEQYF.

Comments on this clone: The same CDR3 arises from other DNA sequences in this sample as well. The chain employs TRBV28 and TRBJ1-2; 8 bases are a match to TRBD1. Germline CDR1 MDHEN, CDR2 SYDVKM. Trimming cost V 4 bases and J 8 bases; bases outside gene matches: 3. The CDR3 consists of 12 residues. CDR3 coding DNA: TGTGCCAGCAGTTCGACAGGGGACGGCTACACCTTC. Its translation is CASSSTGDGYTF.

The rearrangement uses TRBV2 and TRBJ2-2; D is uncertain. Germline V CDR1 and CDR2: SNHLY, FYNNEI. The V gene lost 7 bases and the J gene lost 0 bases, with 15 bases spanning the gap. The length of the CDR3 is 16 residues. The CDR3 here is CASISHLGTNTGELFF. The DNA of the CDR3 is TGTGCCAGCATTAGCCATCTGGGAACGAACACCGGGGAGCTGTTTTTT.

The V call is TRBV11-1, the J call TRBJ2-3; 9 bases fit TRBD2. Germline V gives CDR1 SGHAT, CDR2 FQDESV (reference sequence). This CDR3 region has 16 residues. With 4 bases clipped from V and 2 bases from J, the junction kept 7 bases outside the gene matches. CDR3 nucleotides: TGTGCCAGCAGCTCCCTCACTAGCGGGTCCACAGATACGCAGTATTTT. Encoded protein: CASSSLTSGSTDTQYF.

Only one count was recorded for this clone. The V gene is TRBV27, the J gene TRBJ1-2; 8 bases agree with TRBD1. The J segment lost 10 bases and the V segment lost 7 bases, leaving 11 bases of the junction unmatched. Germline V gene lookup returns CDR1 MNHEY and CDR2 SMNVEV (reference sequence). This CDR3 comprises 13 residues. CDR3 residues: CASTVTGGRDYTF. The DNA for the CDR3 is TGTGCCAGCACCGTCACAGGGGGACGTGACTACACCTTC.

The CDR3 spells CASRRQGSYNEQFF. The CDR3 DNA sequence: TGTGCCAGCAGACGACAGGGCTCCTACAATGAGCAGTTCTTC. The chain uses TRBV7-9 and TRBJ2-1; 7 positions match TRBD1. V was pared by 6 bases and J by 0 bases, with 2 bases of the junction left unmatched. From germline, CDR1 is SEHNR and CDR2 FQNEAQ (reference sequence). CDR3 length: 14 amino acids.

This clone has just a few counts. J is TRBJ2-1 and V is TRBV27; a possible D gene is TRBD2 (5 bases). CDR1 MNHEY and CDR2 SMNVEV come from the germline V gene (reference sequence). The CDR3 is 15 amino acids. V gave up 6 bases and J gave up 2 bases, with 14 bases separating them. CDR3 in DNA: TGTGCCAGCAGCCCCGGACTTCTCACCTACAATGAGCAGTTCTTC. Its protein product is CASSPGLLTYNEQFF.

The chain combines TRBV19 with TRBJ1-4; TRBD1 might be the D (6 bases). The CDR3 consists of 16 residues. Trimming removed 5 bases from V and 7 bases from J, with 20 bases in between. Germline V lookup: CDR1 LNHDA, CDR2 SQIVND (reference sequence). CDR3 amino acids: CASSAEPAARGEKLFF. The CDR3 DNA sequence: TGTGCCAGTAGTGCGGAGCCGGCAGCCAGGGGTGAAAAACTGTTTTTT.

The chain combines TRBV19 with TRBJ1-2; tentative D call: TRBD1 (6 bases). The ends were cut back, 1 base at V and 5 bases at J, with 8 bases in the middle. Germline CDR1 reads LNHDA; CDR2 reads SQIVND (reference sequence). The CDR3 has 13 residues. CDR3 bases: TGTGCCAGTAGTATAGGCAGGGGTTATGGCTACACCTTC. As protein: CASSIGRGYGYTF.

This sequence joins TRBV9 and TRBJ2-3; 16 bases align to TRBD2. Germline CDR1 reads SGDLS; CDR2 reads YYNGEE. V gave up 0 bases and J gave up 1 base; unmatched junction bases: 8. This CDR3 is built from 20 residues. The CDR3 loop reads CASSVDGGLAGGPGTDTQYF. The CDR3, as DNA: TGTGCCAGCAGCGTAGACGGGGGACTAGCGGGAGGGCCGGGCACAGATACGCAGTATTTT. Using reference TRBV9 and TRBJ2-3 for the parts outside the CDR3, the full variable domain is DSGVTQTPKHLITATGQRVTLRCSPRSGDLSVYWYQQSLDQGLQFLIQYYNGEERAKGNILERFSAQQFPDLHSELNLSSLELGDSALYFCASSVDGGLAGGPGTDTQYFGPGTRLTVL.

This clone has more than one count but fewer than ten. The gene calls are TRBV6-1 and TRBJ2-1; 7 bases agree with TRBD1. The CDR3 length is 16 residues. J was trimmed by 1 base and V by 4 bases; bases with no gene match: 7. Germline V gene data show CDR1 as MNHNS and CDR2 as SASEGT. The CDR3 reads CASSAYRGSSYNEQFF. The CDR3 coding sequence is TGTGCCAGCAGTGCCTACAGGGGCTCTTCCTACAATGAGCAGTTCTTC.

The count of this clone is one. The chain couples TRBV19 to TRBJ2-7, with 10 nucleotides matching TRBD1. The CDR3 sequence is 16 residues long. V trimming: 4 bases; J trimming: 0 bases; junction bases outside the gene matches: 6. Per germline, CDR1 LNHDA and CDR2 SQIVND (reference sequence). The CDR3 DNA reads as TGTGCCAGTAGTACCCGGGGACAGGGGAGCTCCTACGAGCAGTACTTC. It yields the protein CASSTRGQGSSYEQYF. The entire variable domain, with the rest obtained from reference TRBV19 and TRBJ2-7, is as follows: DGGITQSPKYLFRKEGQNVTLSCEQNLNHDAMYWYRQDPGQGLRLIYYSQIVNDFQKGDIAEGYSVSREKKESFPLTVTSAQKNPTAFYLCASSTRGQGSSYEQYFGPGTRLTVT.

This clone was detected only once. V usage is TRBV20-1 and J usage is TRBJ2-7; TRBD2 agrees at 12 bases. The CDR3 extends over 14 amino acids. The germline CDR1 and CDR2 sequences are DFQATT and SNEGSKA (reference sequence). Trimming removed 3 bases from V and 6 bases from J; junction bases left unmatched: 6. The CDR3 nucleotides are TGCAGTGCTAGTGCTAGCGGGAGGGCCCGCGAGCAGTACTTC. This sequence encodes CSASASGRAREQYF.

The V gene is TRBV6-6, the J gene TRBJ2-7; D possibly corresponds to TRBD2 (6 bases). Trimming removed 6 bases from V and 2 bases from J, with 17 bases in between. The CDR3 totals 15 residues. The germline CDR1 and CDR2 sequences are MNHNY and SVGAGI (reference sequence). The CDR3 DNA reads TGTGCCAGCAGAGAGGCGGGGAAGGGGACCTACGAGCAGTACTTC. It codes for CASREAGKGTYEQYF.

DNA for the CDR3: TGCGCCAGCAGTGACCTTAGCGAGCTAGCGGGAGGTAGGGCGAACACCGGGGAGCTGTTTTTT. Protein product: CASSDLSELAGGRANTGELFF. V and J are TRBV10-2 and TRBJ2-2, with TRBD2 matching over 11 bases. CDR1 and CDR2 (germline): WSHSY, SAAADI. The V gene end was trimmed by 3 bases and the J gene end by 0 bases; junction bases not matched to a gene: 15. The CDR3 runs to 21 residues.